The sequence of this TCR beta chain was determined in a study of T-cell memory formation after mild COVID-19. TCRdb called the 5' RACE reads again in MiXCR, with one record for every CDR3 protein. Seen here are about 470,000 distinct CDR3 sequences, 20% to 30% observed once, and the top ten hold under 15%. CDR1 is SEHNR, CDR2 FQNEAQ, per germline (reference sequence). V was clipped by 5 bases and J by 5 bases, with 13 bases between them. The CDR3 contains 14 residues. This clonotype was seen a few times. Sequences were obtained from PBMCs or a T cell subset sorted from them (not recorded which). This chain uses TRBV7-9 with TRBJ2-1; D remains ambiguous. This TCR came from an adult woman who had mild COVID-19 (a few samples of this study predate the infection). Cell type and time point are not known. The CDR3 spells CASSIPGSHNEQFF. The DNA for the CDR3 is TGTGCCAGCAGCATTCCTGGATCCCACAATGAGCAGTTCTTC.